The 28 T cell receptor beta chains given below trace back to one sample, sequenced in a study of cytotoxic CD8 clonotypes in ibrutinib-treated CLL. Repertoires were generated with immunoSEQ multiplex PCR, while TCRdb's copy carries only in-frame clones and drops some. This sample has approximately 80,000 clones; about 86% occur once, and the top ten carry 5.4%. The sample was PBMCs, taken before ibrutinib treatment. The receptors come from a human donor with chronic lymphocytic leukemia.

This chain joins TRBV27 and TRBJ1-1; tentative D call: TRBD1 (6 bases). Trimming took 8 bases from V and 3 from J, leaving 10 bases between them. CDR1 MNHEY and CDR2 SMNVEV come from the germline V gene (reference sequence). There are 12 residues in the CDR3. The CDR3 protein is CASRDRHTEAFF. The CDR3 DNA reads as TGTGCCAGCCGTGACAGGCACACTGAAGCTTTCTTT.

The chain combines TRBV29-1 with TRBJ1-3; a weak D match, TRBD1 (5 bases). The CDR3 runs to 14 residues. Germline CDR1 SQVTM, CDR2 ANQGSEA. V was pared by 6 bases and J by 2 bases, with 14 bases between. DNA for the CDR3: TGCAGCGTAGGATCCCAGGGAACTGGAAACACCATATATTTT. It yields the protein CSVGSQGTGNTIYF.

The chain uses TRBV4-2 and TRBJ2-1, with 12 bases identical to TRBD2. The CDR3 is 16 amino acids. Germline trimming cut 1 base from V and 2 bases from J; bases unmatched to any gene: 0. Germline V gene lookup returns CDR1 LGHNA and CDR2 YNFKEQ. Here the CDR3 reads CASSQGTSGTYNEQFF. The CDR3 bases are TGTGCCAGCAGCCAAGGGACTAGCGGGACCTACAATGAGCAGTTCTTC.

The chain links TRBV19 to TRBJ2-1, with a tentative D call TRBD1 (7 bases). Germline V gives CDR1 LNHDA, CDR2 SQIVND (reference sequence). Trimming took off 0 bases at V and 4 bases at J, with 16 bases between the two ends. The CDR3 is 17 residues long. CDR3: CASSIDSWRGPYNEQFF. The CDR3 nucleotides read TGTGCCAGTAGTATAGATTCCTGGAGGGGGCCATACAATGAGCAGTTCTTC.

The chain is built from TRBV4-1 and TRBJ2-7; possibly TRBD1 or TRBD2 for D (5 bases each). The CDR3 sequence is 17 residues long. In germline, CDR1 is MGHRA, CDR2 YSYEKL. The V end lost 0 bases, the J end lost 3 bases, and 18 bases lay between the germline ends. In nucleotides, the CDR3 is TGCGCCAGCAGCCAAGAAGTTGGGACCAAAACAGACTACGAGCAGTACTTC. Protein sequence: CASSQEVGTKTDYEQYF.

The chain links TRBV10-2 to TRBJ1-2; D is uncertain. Between the trimmed V and J ends, which lost 6 bases and 2 bases, there was a span of 13 bases. Germline CDR1 reads WSHSY; CDR2 reads SAAADI. The CDR3 consists of 14 residues. CDR3 sequence: CASRGVAGNYGYTF. The CDR3 DNA reads as TGCGCCAGCAGGGGAGTGGCAGGAAACTATGGCTACACCTTC.

This clone was recorded only once. The chain employs TRBV28 and TRBJ2-6, with no clear D. CDR1 and CDR2 from the germline V gene are MDHEN and SYDVKM. CDR3 length: 18 residues. V lost 4 bases, J lost 0 bases, and 16 bases lay in between. CDR3 in amino acids: CASSWWSSLSSGANVLTF. CDR3 sequence (DNA): TGTGCCAGCAGTTGGTGGTCCTCCCTTTCCTCTGGGGCCAACGTCCTGACTTTC.

The chain uses TRBV19 and TRBJ2-2; D is uncertain. Germline CDR1 and CDR2: LNHDA and SQIVND (reference sequence). V was trimmed by 2 bases and J by 2 bases, leaving 12 bases between them. The CDR3 runs to 16 residues. The chain's CDR3 is CASSILGRTNTGELFF. The CDR3 DNA reads TGTGCCAGTAGTATATTGGGTCGGACCAACACCGGGGAGCTGTTTTTT.

This chain links TRBV15 with TRBJ1-5, with 10 bases lining up with TRBD1. The CDR3 runs to 16 residues. Germline values: CDR1 LNHNV, CDR2 YYDKDF (reference sequence). Germline trimming cut 3 bases from V and 4 bases from J; bases unmatched to any gene: 6. The DNA of the CDR3 is TGTGCCACCAGCAGTGGCGGGACAGGGGAAAATCAGCCCCAGCATTTT. This translates into CATSSGGTGENQPQHF.

This sequence joins TRBV19 and TRBJ2-2, with D hard to call. Germline lookup yields CDR1 LNHDA and CDR2 SQIVND (reference sequence). Trimming cost V 3 bases and J 6 bases, with 8 bases left between them. CDR3 size: 13 residues. CDR3 in DNA: TGTGCCAGTAGTATGGCTTTTTCCGGGGAGCTGTTTTTT. This translates into CASSMAFSGELFF.

The chain joins TRBV7-2 to TRBJ2-7; 10 bases match TRBD2. The V gene end was trimmed by 7 bases and the J gene end by 7 bases; junction bases not matched to a gene: 13. Germline V lookup: CDR1 SGHTA, CDR2 FQGNSA. The CDR3 contains 15 residues. The CDR3 reads CASTLTSSGRGEQYF. For the CDR3, the DNA is TGTGCCAGCACCCTTACCTCTAGCGGGAGAGGGGAGCAGTACTTC.

This sequence joins TRBV19 and TRBJ2-7; 10 bases are a match to TRBD2. The CDR3 sequence is 18 residues long. Germline CDR1 LNHDA, CDR2 SQIVND (reference sequence). Trimming at V came to 3 bases and at J to 2 bases, leaving 13 bases not matched to a gene. CDR3 nucleotides: TGTGCCAGTAGTATTCTTTCTAGCGGGAGTATCTCCCCCTACGAGCAGTACTTC. Protein sequence: CASSILSSGSISPYEQYF.

The V and J genes are TRBV7-9 and TRBJ2-7; 7 bases align to TRBD1. The V and J ends lost 5 bases and 2 bases, in that order; junction bases with no gene match: 12. Germline CDR1 SEHNR, CDR2 FQNEAQ (reference sequence). The CDR3 sequence is 16 residues long. Here the CDR3 reads CASSPFILGQPYEQYF. CDR3 in DNA: TGTGCCAGCAGCCCCTTCATATTGGGACAGCCCTACGAGCAGTACTTC.

The rearrangement links TRBV9 to TRBJ1-3; D is possibly TRBD1 (6 bases). Trimming stripped 4 bases from V and 2 bases from J, with 16 bases between. The CDR3 has 16 amino acids. The V gene's germline CDR1 is SGDLS and CDR2 YYNGEE. CDR3 loop: CASSPPGVMTGNTIYF. CDR3 DNA: TGTGCCAGCAGCCCCCCAGGGGTCATGACTGGAAACACCATATATTTT.

The V call is TRBV27, the J call TRBJ1-2; 12 nucleotides align to TRBD1. Germline V gene data show CDR1 as MNHEY and CDR2 as SMNVEV (reference sequence). The trim removed 6 bases at V and 8 bases at J, leaving 10 bases unmatched. The CDR3 is made up of 15 amino acids. CDR3: CASRRLGQGAEGYTF. The CDR3 DNA sequence: TGTGCCAGCAGGCGACTGGGACAGGGGGCTGAGGGCTACACCTTC.

The J gene is TRBJ1-2, the V gene TRBV28; 7 bases align to TRBD1. CDR1 is MDHEN and CDR2 is SYDVKM in the germline V gene. CDR3 length equals 17 residues. V was pared by 5 bases and J by 4 bases, with 16 bases of the junction left unmatched. CDR3: CASSGPPRQGGAYGYTF. The CDR3 DNA reads TGTGCCAGCAGTGGACCCCCCCGACAGGGTGGGGCCTATGGCTACACCTTC.

The V and J genes are TRBV6-1 and TRBJ1-2, with 10 positions matching TRBD1. Per germline, CDR1 MNHNS and CDR2 SASEGT. Trimming removed 7 bases from V and 7 bases from J; junction bases left unmatched: 12. The CDR3 runs 15 residues. CDR3 in DNA: TGTGCCAGCAAACAACAGCGACAGGGGGCGGCTGGCTACACCTTC. Its translation is CASKQQRQGAAGYTF.

The gene calls are TRBV5-4 and TRBJ2-1; TRBD2 matches 8 bases. Per germline, CDR1 SGHNT and CDR2 YYREEE (reference sequence). The V segment lost 2 bases and the J segment 6 bases; nucleotides outside the gene matches: 7. CDR3 size: 15 residues. The CDR3 DNA reads TGTGCCAGCAGCTTAGCGGGAGTTCTCGGCAATGAGCAGTTCTTC. It translates to CASSLAGVLGNEQFF.

The gene calls are TRBV28 and TRBJ1-2, with D perhaps matching TRBD1 (6 bases). Trimming stripped 3 bases from V and 4 bases from J, with 12 bases between. This CDR3 is 14 amino acids long. Germline CDR1 and CDR2: MDHEN and SYDVKM. The CDR3 nucleotides read TGTGCCAGCAGTTTGCCGGGACAAGTCTATGGCTACACCTTC. This codes for CASSLPGQVYGYTF.

The V and J genes are TRBV9 and TRBJ2-1; TRBD1 aligns across 7 bases. The CDR3 runs 15 residues. V was clipped by 3 bases and J by 8 bases; unmatched bases: 11. Germline V gene lookup returns CDR1 SGDLS and CDR2 YYNGEE. The DNA of the CDR3 is TGTGCCAGCAGCGCCTGGGACAGCCCAAGGCATGAGCAGTTCTTC. It codes for CASSAWDSPRHEQFF.

A few counts support this clone. V usage is TRBV2 and J usage is TRBJ1-5, with D perhaps matching TRBD1 (5 bases). The CDR3 consists of 14 residues. V lost 6 bases, J lost 7 bases, and 16 bases lay in between. Germline V gene lookup returns CDR1 SNHLY and CDR2 FYNNEI. The CDR3 protein is CASRDQGSGQPQHF. The CDR3 DNA is TGTGCCAGCAGGGACCAGGGTTCGGGACAGCCCCAGCATTTT.

V is TRBV29-1 and J is TRBJ2-1; 10 bases align to TRBD1. CDR3 length: 14 amino acids. Germline CDR1 is SQVTM and CDR2 is ANQGSEA. V was clipped by 2 bases and J by 7 bases; unmatched bases: 5. CDR3 in DNA: TGCAGCGTTGAACCCGGGACAGGGGAAAATGAGCAGTTCTTC. It is translated as CSVEPGTGENEQFF.

This clone was seen only a few times. The chain joins TRBV28 to TRBJ2-5, with a possible D match to TRBD2 (5 bases). Germline V gives CDR1 MDHEN, CDR2 SYDVKM. CDR3 length equals 15 residues. The V end was cut by 5 bases, the J end by 5 bases, with 18 bases between. CDR3 sequence: CASSGEGTGRETQYF. In nucleotides, the CDR3 is TGTGCCAGCAGTGGGGAAGGCACGGGAAGGGAGACCCAGTACTTC.

V and J are TRBV27 and TRBJ1-1; D is unclear. Germline values: CDR1 MNHEY, CDR2 SMNVEV (reference sequence). Trimming pared 10 bases from V and 7 bases from J, leaving 16 bases between. The CDR3 covers 12 residues. The CDR3 DNA reads TGTGCCACCCTTACGCGGGGAAGTGAAGCTTTCTTT. This codes for CATLTRGSEAFF.

The chain carries TRBV6-5 and TRBJ2-4; no definite D call. Per germline, CDR1 MNHEY and CDR2 SVGAGI. V lost 3 bases to trimming and J lost 9 bases, with 12 bases between them. The CDR3 runs to 13 residues. CDR3 nucleotides: TGTGCCAGCAGTTATTCCGACCGAGGCATTCAGTACTTC. Translating it yields CASSYSDRGIQYF.

This chain connects TRBV4-1 to TRBJ2-1; maybe TRBD2 (6 bases). V was cut by 4 bases and J by 3 bases, with 13 bases left in between. The V gene's germline CDR1 is MGHRA and CDR2 YSYEKL. The CDR3 length is 15 residues. The CDR3 here is CASSLADTSYNEQFF. As DNA, the CDR3 is TGCGCCAGCAGCCTAGCGGATACCAGCTACAATGAGCAGTTCTTC.

The chain combines TRBV29-1 with TRBJ1-1; D may be TRBD1 (5 bases). Trimming shortened V by 4 bases and J by 5 bases, and 11 bases separated the two germline ends. CDR1 is SQVTM, CDR2 ANQGSEA, per germline. The CDR3 consists of 12 residues. The CDR3 nucleotides are TGCAGCGTTGGCAGGGAGGGGACTGAAGCTTTCTTT. Amino acid sequence: CSVGREGTEAFF. Full variable domain (rest looked up from reference TRBV29-1 and TRBJ1-1): SAVISQKPSRDICQRGTSLTIQCQVDSQVTMMFWYRQQPGQSLTLIATANQGSEATYESGFVIDKFPISRPNLTFSTLTVSNMSPEDSSIYLCSVGREGTEAFFGQGTRLTVV.

The chain has TRBV7-9 and TRBJ2-7; unclear D gene. Trimming cost V 3 bases and J 3 bases, with 6 bases left between them. Germline V gene lookup returns CDR1 SEHNR and CDR2 FQNEAQ (reference sequence). There are 12 residues in the CDR3. CDR3 nucleotides: TGTGCCAGCAGCTTGAAAGACTACGAGCAGTACTTC. Protein: CASSLKDYEQYF.